What follows are 20 T cell receptor beta chains derived from one specimen sequenced in a study of CD8 T cells in Susac syndrome. The RNA, about 0.5 to 1 ug, was put through reverse transcription using random hexamers. TCRdb reprocessed the immunoSEQ multiplex PCR reads with MiXCR, giving one entry per CDR3 protein. The sample includes about 50,000 distinct CDR3 sequences, about 92% seen only once; the top ten take 0.4% to 0.65%. Input material: CD8+ T cells from PBMCs. The receptors were gathered from a human donor with multiple sclerosis.

With regard to this clonotype: The conserved phenylalanine or tryptophan normally closing the CDR3 is absent here, so this likely arose from a read error. The chain combines TRBV2 with TRBJ2-1; 13 bases fit TRBD2. J lost 8 bases, V lost 6 bases, and 4 bases had no gene match. CDR1 is SNHLY, CDR2 FYNNEI, per germline. The CDR3 sequence is 14 residues long. The CDR3 coding sequence is TGTGCCAGCAGCGCACTAGCGGGGGGGGATGAGCAGTTCCTC. Its translation is CASSALAGGDEQFL.

This clonotype has only a few counts. This chain uses TRBV29-1 with TRBJ1-1, with a weak D call TRBD1 (6 bases). V lost 8 bases to trimming and J lost 0 bases, with 13 bases between them. Germline V gene sequence: CDR1 SQVTM, CDR2 ANQGSEA. The CDR3 extends over 13 amino acids. For the CDR3, the DNA is TGCAGCCCGAAGCAGGGGTTGAACACTGAAGCTTTCTTT. It codes for CSPKQGLNTEAFF. The whole variable domain, remainder taken from reference TRBV29-1 and TRBJ1-1, is SAVISQKPSRDICQRGTSLTIQCQVDSQVTMMFWYRQQPGQSLTLIATANQGSEATYESGFVIDKFPISRPNLTFSTLTVSNMSPEDSSIYLCSPKQGLNTEAFFGQGTRLTVV.

The chain has TRBV5-1 and TRBJ1-1, with TRBD1 identical over 9 bases. CDR3 size: 15 residues. CDR1 is SGHRS and CDR2 is YFSETQ in the germline V gene. J was trimmed by 7 bases and V by 5 bases; bases with no gene match: 12. The CDR3 is CASRKTGGIFDEAFF. CDR3 nucleotide sequence: TGCGCCAGCAGAAAGACAGGGGGAATATTTGATGAAGCTTTCTTT. The full variable domain, rest sourced from reference TRBV5-1 and TRBJ1-1, is KAGVTQTPRYLIKTRGQQVTLSCSPISGHRSVSWYQQTPGQGLQFLFEYFSETQRNKGNFPGRFSGRQFSNSRSEMNVSTLELGDSALYLCASRKTGGIFDEAFFGQGTRLTVV.

V usage is TRBV20-1 and J usage is TRBJ1-2; 7 bases map to TRBD1. Germline V gene lookup returns CDR1 DFQATT and CDR2 SNEGSKA (reference sequence). The CDR3 is 13 amino acids. After removal of 1 base from V and 4 bases from J, the junction contained 3 bases not matched to a gene. This chain's CDR3 is CSARGGDSYGYTF. The CDR3 DNA sequence: TGCAGTGCTAGAGGGGGGGACAGCTATGGCTACACCTTC.

The J gene is TRBJ2-5, the V gene TRBV5-4; 11 nucleotides match TRBD2. The CDR3 totals 15 residues. Germline V gene sequence: CDR1 SGHNT, CDR2 YYREEE (reference sequence). The ends lost 4 bases at V and 5 bases at J; junction bases unmatched: 7. CDR3 nucleotides: TGTGCCAGCAGCCTGACGACTAGCGGGGTCGAGACCCAGTACTTC. Translation gives CASSLTTSGVETQYF.

The chain carries TRBV5-6 and TRBJ2-7, with D perhaps assigned TRBD1 or TRBD2 (6 bases each). Germline CDR1 and CDR2: SGHDT and YYEEEE. The CDR3 sequence is 16 residues long. The germline V and J ends were trimmed by 2 bases and 1 base, with 16 bases remaining between them. CDR3: CASSFGGGGLSYEQYF. The CDR3 nucleotides read TGTGCCAGCAGCTTCGGAGGGGGAGGCTTATCCTACGAGCAGTACTTC.

The DNA for the CDR3 is TGTGCCTGGGGGGTATCCCTGGGGACTGAAGCTTTCTTT. It codes for CAWGVSLGTEAFF. The chain recombines TRBV30 with TRBJ1-1; D uncertain. The CDR3 contains 13 residues. Germline lookup yields CDR1 GTSNPN and CDR2 SVGIG (reference sequence). V was pared by 5 bases and J by 5 bases, with 15 bases between.

The chain couples TRBV6-1 to TRBJ1-5; TRBD1 is a possible D gene (6 bases). The CDR3 spans 15 residues. The germline CDR1 and CDR2 sequences are MNHNS and SASEGT. The V end was cut by 6 bases, the J end by 0 bases, with 12 bases between. The CDR3 bases are TGTGCCAGCAGGGGAGGGGGGCTTAGCAATCAGCCCCAGCATTTT. This encodes CASRGGGLSNQPQHF.

The chain recombines TRBV20-1 with TRBJ1-3, with D maybe TRBD1 (6 bases). Trimming removed 0 bases at V and 4 bases at J, with 16 bases between. The CDR3 is made up of 16 amino acids. Germline V CDR1 and CDR2: DFQATT, SNEGSKA (reference sequence). The CDR3 loop reads CSARDYRVKEGNTIYF. The CDR3 nucleotides read TGCAGTGCTAGAGATTACAGGGTAAAGGAAGGAAACACCATATATTTT.

The chain employs TRBV30 and TRBJ1-2; TRBD1 aligns across 9 bases. The length of the CDR3 is 11 residues. Germline V gene lookup returns CDR1 GTSNPN and CDR2 SVGIG (reference sequence). Trimming cost V 7 bases and J 4 bases; bases outside gene matches: 1. CDR3 bases: TGTGCCTTACAGGGGGCCTATGGCTACACCTTC. Translated: CALQGAYGYTF.

The chain joins TRBV29-1 to TRBJ1-1; maybe TRBD1 (5 bases). CDR1 SQVTM and CDR2 ANQGSEA come from the germline V gene. V was shortened by 7 bases and J by 0 bases, with 9 bases between the two germline ends. The length of the CDR3 is 12 residues. CDR3 bases: TGCAGCGGGAGGGGAATGAACACTGAAGCTTTCTTT. It is translated as CSGRGMNTEAFF.

The chain joins TRBV6-4 to TRBJ1-2; maybe TRBD1 (5 bases). Between the trimmed V and J ends, which lost 5 bases and 6 bases, there was a span of 16 bases. The CDR3 is 14 amino acids. Germline assignment: CDR1 MRHNA and CDR2 SNTAGT. The CDR3 sequence: CASSTGREGDGYTF. The DNA for the CDR3 is TGTGCCAGCAGTACCGGACGGGAAGGGGATGGCTACACCTTC.

The gene calls are TRBV25-1 and TRBJ1-1, with 8 nucleotides matching TRBD1. Germline V gene sequence: CDR1 MGHDK, CDR2 SYGVNS. J lost 4 bases, V lost 3 bases, and 4 bases had no gene match. The CDR3 contains 14 residues. CDR3 in DNA: TGTGCCAGCAGTGAGACAGGGGAGAGCACTGAAGCTTTCTTT. Protein sequence: CASSETGESTEAFF. The full variable domain, with the rest looked up from reference TRBV25-1 and TRBJ1-1, is EADIYQTPRYLVIGTGKKITLECSQTMGHDKMYWYQQDPGMELHLIHYSYGVNSTEKGDLSSESTVSRIRTEHFPLTLESARPSHTSQYLCASSETGESTEAFFGQGTRLTVV.

V and J are TRBV7-9 and TRBJ2-5, with 11 bases that match TRBD1. The germline gives CDR1 SEHNR, CDR2 FQNEAQ (reference sequence). The V gene end was trimmed by 3 bases and the J gene end by 2 bases; junction bases not matched to a gene: 11. This CDR3 has 18 amino acids. The CDR3, as DNA: TGTGCCAGCAGCTTTTTCGGACAGGGGGCGTGGGGACAAGAGACCCAGTACTTC. Translation gives CASSFFGQGAWGQETQYF.

The rearrangement uses TRBV6-5 and TRBJ2-2, with 7 bases matching TRBD2. V was pared by 4 bases and J by 1 base, with 3 bases of the junction left unmatched. Germline-derived CDR1 and CDR2 are MNHEY and SVGAGI. The CDR3 extends over 15 amino acids. The DNA for the CDR3 is TGTGCCAGCAGTTGGTTAGCGGGGAACACCGGGGAGCTGTTTTTT. This translates into CASSWLAGNTGELFF.

This chain links TRBV15 with TRBJ2-3; no definite D call. Per the germline V gene, CDR1 is LNHNV and CDR2 is YYDKDF (reference sequence). V was pared by 2 bases and J by 1 base, with 10 bases between. The CDR3 is 15 amino acids. CDR3 nucleotide sequence: TGTGCCACCAGCAGAAGAGTTGAGGGCACAGATACGCAGTATTTT. Translation gives CATSRRVEGTDTQYF.

This chain links TRBV4-1 with TRBJ2-2; 12 bases are a match to TRBD2. The CDR3 has 17 residues. Germline-derived CDR1 and CDR2 are MGHRA and YSYEKL. V trimming: 8 bases; J trimming: 1 base; junction bases outside the gene matches: 8. Here the CDR3 DNA reads TGCGCCAGCCGCGGTGGACTAGCGGGGAGGAACACCGGGGAGCTGTTTTTT. Its translation is CASRGGLAGRNTGELFF.

The chain joins TRBV19 to TRBJ1-2; D remains ambiguous. The ends were cut back, 7 bases at V and 4 bases at J, with 19 bases in the middle. Germline loops: CDR1 LNHDA, CDR2 SQIVND (reference sequence). The CDR3 is 15 amino acids. This chain's CDR3 is CASTTFPVVTYGYTF. The CDR3 nucleotides are TGTGCCAGTACCACATTCCCCGTGGTTACCTATGGCTACACCTTC.

The chain links TRBV13 to TRBJ2-7; 10 nucleotides line up with TRBD1. The germline V gene has CDR1 PRHDT and CDR2 FYEKMQ (reference sequence). The CDR3 extends over 14 amino acids. V lost 6 bases to trimming and J lost 4 bases; unmatched junction nucleotides: 6. DNA for the CDR3: TGTGCCAGCAGTTCCGGGACAGGGGAGTACGAGCAGTACTTC. Translated, it gives CASSSGTGEYEQYF.

CDR3 in amino acids: CASSLSFGVHEQYF. The CDR3 nucleotides are TGCGCCAGCAGCTTGAGTTTTGGGGTCCACGAGCAGTACTTC. The chain joins TRBV5-1 to TRBJ2-7, with D hard to call. Germline CDR1 is SGHRS and CDR2 is YFSETQ. This CDR3 spans 14 amino acids. V was clipped by 1 base and J by 5 bases, with 13 bases between them.